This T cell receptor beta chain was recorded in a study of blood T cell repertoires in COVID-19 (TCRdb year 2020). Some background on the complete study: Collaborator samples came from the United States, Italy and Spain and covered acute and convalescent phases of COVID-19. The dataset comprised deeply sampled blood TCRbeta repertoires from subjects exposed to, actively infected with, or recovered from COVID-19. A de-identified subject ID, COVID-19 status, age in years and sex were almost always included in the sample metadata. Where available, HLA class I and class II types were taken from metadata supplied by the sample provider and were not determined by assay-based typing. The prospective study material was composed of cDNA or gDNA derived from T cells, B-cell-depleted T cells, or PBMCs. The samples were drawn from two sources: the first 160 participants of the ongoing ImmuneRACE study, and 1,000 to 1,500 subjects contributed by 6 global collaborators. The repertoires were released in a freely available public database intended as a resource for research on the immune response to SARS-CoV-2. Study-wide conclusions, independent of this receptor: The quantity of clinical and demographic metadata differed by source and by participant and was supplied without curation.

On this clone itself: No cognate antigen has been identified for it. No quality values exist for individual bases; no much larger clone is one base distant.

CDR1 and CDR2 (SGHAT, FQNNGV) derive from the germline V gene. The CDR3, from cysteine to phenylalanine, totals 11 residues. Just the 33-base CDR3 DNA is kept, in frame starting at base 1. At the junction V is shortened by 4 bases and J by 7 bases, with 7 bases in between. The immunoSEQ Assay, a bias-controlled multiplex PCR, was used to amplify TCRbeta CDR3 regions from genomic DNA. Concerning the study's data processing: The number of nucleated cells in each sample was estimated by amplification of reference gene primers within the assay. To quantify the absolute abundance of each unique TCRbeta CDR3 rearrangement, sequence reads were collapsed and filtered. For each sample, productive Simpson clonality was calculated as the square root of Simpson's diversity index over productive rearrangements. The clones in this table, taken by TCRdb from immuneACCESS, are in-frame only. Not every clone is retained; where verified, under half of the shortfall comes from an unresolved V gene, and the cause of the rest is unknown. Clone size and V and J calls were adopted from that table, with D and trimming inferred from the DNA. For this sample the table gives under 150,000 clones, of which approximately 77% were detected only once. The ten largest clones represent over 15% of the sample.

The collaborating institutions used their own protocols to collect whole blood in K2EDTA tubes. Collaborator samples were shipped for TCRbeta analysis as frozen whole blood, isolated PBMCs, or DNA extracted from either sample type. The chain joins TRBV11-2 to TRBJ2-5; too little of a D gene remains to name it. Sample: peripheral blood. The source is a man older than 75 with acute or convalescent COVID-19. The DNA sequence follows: TGTGCCAGCAGCTCCGTCGGGACCCAGTACTTC. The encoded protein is CASSSVGTQYF. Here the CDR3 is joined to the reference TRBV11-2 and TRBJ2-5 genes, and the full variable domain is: EAGVAQSPRYKIIEKRQSVAFWCNPISGHATLYWYQQILGQGPKLLIQFQNNGVVDDSQLPKDRFSAERLKGVDSTLKIQPAKLEDSAVYLCASSSVGTQYFGPGTRLLVL.